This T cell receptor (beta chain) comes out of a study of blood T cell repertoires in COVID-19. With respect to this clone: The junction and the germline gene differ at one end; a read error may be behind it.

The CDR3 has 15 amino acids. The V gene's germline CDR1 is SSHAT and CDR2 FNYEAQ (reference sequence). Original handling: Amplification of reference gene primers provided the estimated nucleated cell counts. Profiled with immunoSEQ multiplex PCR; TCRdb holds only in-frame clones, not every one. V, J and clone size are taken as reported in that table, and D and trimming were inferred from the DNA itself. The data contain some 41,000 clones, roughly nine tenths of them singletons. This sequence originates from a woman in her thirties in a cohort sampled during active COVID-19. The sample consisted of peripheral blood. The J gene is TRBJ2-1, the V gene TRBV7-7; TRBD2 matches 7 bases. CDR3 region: CASSAGLSSYNEQFF. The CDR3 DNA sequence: TGTGCTAGCAGTGCGGGACTAAGCTCCTACAATGAGCAGTTCTTC.